This is a list of T cell receptor beta chains from one sample in a study of vaccination effects on CD4 cells after COVID-19. Antigen specificity for these receptors is unknown. Method: immunoSEQ multiplex PCR; TCRdb's copy keeps in-frame clones and lacks some. The sample carries about 47,000 clones, 75% to 80% recorded once. Material: CD4+ T cells from PBMCs cultured without peptide, obtained before COVID-19 vaccination. These receptor sequences come from a human donor who had a prior SARS-CoV-2 infection. CDR3s include the opening cysteine and the closing phenylalanine or tryptophan. The D gene is left open where the match is weak. Some rows mark clone size as missing; the rest say once, few, many or name a class of expanded clone.

clone size: .
D gene: .
V gene: TRBV19
J gene: TRBJ1-5
CDR3 DNA: TGTGCCAGTAGTATCGGCAATCAGCCCCAGCATTTT
CDR3 protein: CASSIGNQPQHF

clone size: .
D gene: .
V gene: TRBV5-6
J gene: TRBJ2-2
CDR3 DNA: TGTGCCAGCAGGTCGGGACCGCAGACCGGGGAGCTGTTTTTT
CDR3 protein: CASRSGPQTGELFF

clone size: .
D gene: .
V gene: TRBV7-2
J gene: TRBJ1-5
CDR3 DNA: TGTGCCAGCAGCTTAGGGGCTGGTTCGGGTTTGCCCCAGCATTTT
CDR3 protein: CASSLGAGSGLPQHF

clone size: .
D gene: .
V gene: TRBV6-1
J gene: TRBJ2-7
CDR3 DNA: TGTGCCAGCAGTGAATGGGGGCAGGGGATCTACGAGCAGTACTTC
CDR3 protein: CASSEWGQGIYEQYF

clone size: .
D gene: .
V gene: TRBV7-2
J gene: TRBJ1-1
CDR3 DNA: TGTGCCAGCAGCCCCTTCCCTCGCGGGGGCCGCACTGAAGCTTTCTTT
CDR3 protein: CASSPFPRGGRTEAFF

clone size: .
D gene: .
V gene: TRBV7-2
J gene: TRBJ2-1
CDR3 DNA: TGTGCCAGCAGTATTCAGGGCCCCTCCTACAATGAGCAGTTCTTC
CDR3 protein: CASSIQGPSYNEQFF

clone size: .
D gene: .
V gene: TRBV6-2/TRBV6-3
J gene: TRBJ2-7
CDR3 DNA: TGTGCCAGCAGTTACGCCTACGAGCAGTACTTC
CDR3 protein: CASSYAYEQYF

clone size: .
D gene: TRBD1
V gene: TRBV6-5
J gene: TRBJ2-2
CDR3 DNA: TGTGCCAGCAATTTACAGGGGGCGAACACCGGGGAGCTGTTTTTT
CDR3 protein: CASNLQGANTGELFF

clone size: .
D gene: .
V gene: TRBV7-9
J gene: TRBJ2-1
CDR3 DNA: TGTGCCAGCAGCTTTTGGACTGGAAACAATGAGCAGTTCTTC
CDR3 protein: CASSFWTGNNEQFF

clone size: .
D gene: TRBD1
V gene: TRBV20-1
J gene: TRBJ1-1
CDR3 DNA: TGCAGTGCTAGTGTAGGGACAGTTGAAGCTTTCTTT
CDR3 protein: CSASVGTVEAFF

clone size: .
D gene: .
V gene: TRBV9
J gene: TRBJ2-3
CDR3 DNA: TGTGCCAGCAGCAGGGATACGGGGTTGCGGGGGCAGTATTTT
CDR3 protein: CASSRDTGLRGQYF

clone size: .
D gene: TRBD2
V gene: TRBV29-1
J gene: TRBJ2-1
CDR3 DNA: TGCAGCGTTGTACTAGCGGGGGCTACTTCCTACAATGAGCAGTTCTTC
CDR3 protein: CSVVLAGATSYNEQFF

clone size: .
D gene: .
V gene: TRBV21-1
J gene: TRBJ1-5
CDR3 DNA: TGTGCCAGCAGCAAAGTTCGGTCGGGTCGCCAGCCCCAGCATTTT
CDR3 protein: CASSKVRSGRQPQHF

clone size: .
D gene: .
V gene: TRBV5-1
J gene: TRBJ2-2
CDR3 DNA: TGCGCCAGCAGCTTGTTCCCTGGGCGGTCGAACACCGGGGAGCTGTTTTTT
CDR3 protein: CASSLFPGRSNTGELFF

clone size: .
D gene: .
V gene: TRBV19
J gene: TRBJ1-5
CDR3 DNA: TGTGCCAGTAGTGTGGGACTAACGTATCAGCCCCAGCATTTT
CDR3 protein: CASSVGLTYQPQHF

clone size: .
D gene: .
V gene: TRBV4-2
J gene: TRBJ2-7
CDR3 DNA: TGTGCCAGCAGCCTTCAAGGGCACCGAGGGACGGCCAGCTCCTACGAGCAGTACTTC
CDR3 protein: CASSLQGHRGTASSYEQYF

clone size: once
D gene: .
V gene: TRBV7-9
J gene: TRBJ2-5
CDR3 DNA: TGTGCCAGCAGCTCCCGGACGGGGACCCAGTACTTC
CDR3 protein: CASSSRTGTQYF

clone size: .
D gene: TRBD2
V gene: TRBV3-1/TRBV3-2
J gene: TRBJ2-1
CDR3 DNA: TGTGCCAGCAGCCCCGGGACTAGTTTTGGTGAGCAGTTCTTC
CDR3 protein: CASSPGTSFGEQFF

clone size: .
D gene: .
V gene: TRBV28
J gene: TRBJ2-7
CDR3 DNA: TGTGCCAGCAGTTTAAGCTGGAACGAGCAGTACTTC
CDR3 protein: CASSLSWNEQYF

clone size: .
D gene: .
V gene: TRBV4-2
J gene: TRBJ2-7
CDR3 DNA: TGTGCCAGCAGCCAACCGGATCTAGCTTCCGCCGAGCAGTACTTC
CDR3 protein: CASSQPDLASAEQYF